A selection of T cell receptor beta chains follows, all from one sample in a study of blood T cell repertoires in COVID-19. Using immunoSEQ multiplex PCR, the repertoire was profiled, and TCRdb retains in-frame clones only, with some absent. The sample has fewer than 350,000 clones, almost 90% seen once. Sequenced sample: PBMCs or T cells enriched from blood (not recorded which). Source of these receptors: a woman under 30 with acute COVID-19. Each CDR3 is given with its conserved first and last residue. Fields, in order: D gene, J gene, clone size, V gene, CDR3 DNA, CDR3 protein. A D gene is named only where the DNA matches it firmly. Size values are once, few and many counts, or a class for expanded clones, and some rows have none.

-	TRBJ2-1	-	TRBV3-1/TRBV3-2	TGTGCCAGCAGCCAAGAGTCGGCCTACAATGAGCAGTTCTTC	CASSQESAYNEQFF
-	TRBJ1-4	-	TRBV28	TGTGCCAGCAGTTTAGGAGTTCTCGGGGGAGAAAAACTGTTTTTT	CASSLGVLGGEKLFF
-	TRBJ2-7	-	TRBV5-1	TGCGCCAGCAGCTTGCACAGGGCCCCCTACGAGCAGTACTTC	CASSLHRAPYEQYF
-	TRBJ2-1	-	TRBV6-5	TGTGCCAGCAGTTACTCGAGCGCGGGCTCCTACAATGAGCAGTTCTTC	CASSYSSAGSYNEQFF
-	TRBJ2-3	-	TRBV7-9	TGTGCCAGCAGCTTAGGCCGACGCGGGGCAGATACGCAGTATTTT	CASSLGRRGADTQYF
TRBD1	TRBJ1-5	-	TRBV27	TGTGCCAGCAGTCCCGGACAGGGGCATCAGCCCCAGCATTTT	CASSPGQGHQPQHF
-	TRBJ1-3	once	TRBV7-2	TGTGCCAGCAGCTTAGGGGCAGCCTCTGGAAACACCATATATTTT	CASSLGAASGNTIYF
TRBD1	TRBJ2-3	-	TRBV19	TGTGCCAGTAGTCGGGACAGCGCCCTCACAGATACGCAGTATTTT	CASSRDSALTDTQYF
-	TRBJ1-2	-	TRBV28	TGTGCCAGCAGTGGCAGAAGTACAGGGTACGGAGACACCTTC	CASSGRSTGYGDTF
-	TRBJ2-3	-	TRBV25-1	TGTGCCAGCAGTTACACAGGGAGGGGCACAGATACGCAGTATTTT	CASSYTGRGTDTQYF
-	TRBJ2-2	-	TRBV18	TGTGCCAGCCTGTCTCTAGCTTCTAGCGGGGAGCTGTTTTTT	CASLSLASSGELFF
TRBD1	TRBJ2-5	-	TRBV7-8	TGTGCCAGCAGCACAACGAATCCGACAGGGGACGAGACCCAGTACTTC	CASSTTNPTGDETQYF
-	TRBJ2-1	few	TRBV6-5	TGTGCCAGCAGTTACGGGAGGCACAATGAGCAGTTCTTC	CASSYGRHNEQFF
-	TRBJ2-3	-	TRBV6-5	TGTGCCAGCAGTTACTCGACAATTGGGAGCACAGATACGCAGTATTTT	CASSYSTIGSTDTQYF
TRBD2	TRBJ2-2	-	TRBV7-7	TGTGCTAGCAGCTTAGCGCTAGCGGGAGGTGGCACCGGGGAGCTGTTTTTT	CASSLALAGGGTGELFF
-	TRBJ1-3	-	TRBV19	TGTGCCAGTAGTATTCCAGGCTCTGGAAACACCATATATTTT	CASSIPGSGNTIYF
TRBD2	TRBJ2-1	-	TRBV30	TGTGCCTGGACTAGCGGTGTATTCTATGAGCAGTTCTTC	CAWTSGVFYEQFF
-	TRBJ1-1	-	TRBV29-1	TGCAGCGTTGTTCGGGGTTTGAACACTGAAGCTTTCTTT	CSVVRGLNTEAFF
TRBD2	TRBJ2-7	-	TRBV28	TGTGCCAGCAGTTTGGTCCTAGCGGGAGTACCCTCCTACGAGCAGTACTTC	CASSLVLAGVPSYEQYF
-	TRBJ2-2	-	TRBV28	TGTGCCAGCAGTCCTCTCGGCCTAGACACCGGGGAGCTGTTTTTT	CASSPLGLDTGELFF
TRBD1	TRBJ2-1	-	TRBV7-3	TGTGCCAGCAGCCGGGGACAGGGGGATTACAATGAGCAGTTCTTC	CASSRGQGDYNEQFF
-	TRBJ1-2	-	TRBV18	TGTGCCAGCTCAACCCTTTCAGAAACCGACTACACCTTC	CASSTLSETDYTF
TRBD2	TRBJ2-1	-	TRBV28	TGTGCCAGCAGTTTGGCGGGAGGAGATAATGAGCAGTTCTTC	CASSLAGGDNEQFF
TRBD2	TRBJ2-2	-	TRBV27	TGTGCCAGCAGACCTAGCGGGAGGGCCCTCCGGGAGCTGTTTTTT	CASRPSGRALRELFF
-	TRBJ2-1	-	TRBV28	TGTGCCAGCAGCCTTAGCGGAGGAAACAATGAGCAGTTCTTC	CASSLSGGNNEQFF
TRBD2	TRBJ2-1	-	TRBV30	TGTGCCTGGAACCGACCCGGACTAGCGGGAGTCGAGCAGTTCTTC	CAWNRPGLAGVEQFF
TRBD2	TRBJ2-1	-	TRBV7-3	TGTGCCAGCAGCTCCGGGACTAGCGGGTTAACCCAGTTCTTC	CASSSGTSGLTQFF
-	TRBJ1-1	few	TRBV6-5	TGTGCCAGCGGAAACAGGGTTAGCACTGAAGCTTTCTTT	CASGNRVSTEAFF
TRBD2	TRBJ2-7	-	TRBV28	TGTGCCAGCGTCCGTTACGGGAGGGCCAACGAGCAGTACTTC	CASVRYGRANEQYF
TRBD1	TRBJ1-2	-	TRBV7-8	TGTGCCAGCAGCTTGTTATCGGCAGGGGGCGTTGGCTACACCTTC	CASSLLSAGGVGYTF
TRBD1	TRBJ2-2	-	TRBV7-3	TGTGCCAGCAGCTTAACGGGACAGGGTGGGACCGGGGAGCTGTTTTTT	CASSLTGQGGTGELFF
-	TRBJ2-5	-	TRBV28	TGTGCCAGCAGTGAAGGAGGGGAAAGAGAGACCCAGTACTTC	CASSEGGERETQYF
-	TRBJ2-3	-	TRBV30	TGTGCCTGGAGTGCCACAGGGAGCCCAGATACGCAGTATTTT	CAWSATGSPDTQYF
TRBD2	TRBJ2-7	-	TRBV28	TGTGCCAGCAGTTCAGCGGGGGGACTAGGGGTGGGCTTCTACGAGCAGTACTTC	CASSSAGGLGVGFYEQYF
-	TRBJ2-7	-	TRBV11-2	TGTGCCAGCAGCAAGACCTGGGGGGACGTCTCCTACGAGCAGTACTTC	CASSKTWGDVSYEQYF
TRBD2	TRBJ2-1	-	TRBV10-2	TGCGCCAGCAGTGATCCAGATCCTAGCGGGAGTTCATCCTACAATGAGCAGTTCTTC	CASSDPDPSGSSSYNEQFF
-	TRBJ2-7	-	TRBV19	TGTGCCAGTAGTACACGCTCCGGGGCCTACGAGCAGTACTTC	CASSTRSGAYEQYF
TRBD1	TRBJ2-3	-	TRBV3-1/TRBV3-2	TGTGCCAGCAGCCACCGGGACAGATACACAGATACGCAGTATTTT	CASSHRDRYTDTQYF
TRBD2	TRBJ2-2	-	TRBV4-1	TGCGCCAGCAGCCAAGAGAGGAAAGCGGGGTACGGGGAGCTGTTTTTT	CASSQERKAGYGELFF
TRBD1	TRBJ1-4	-	TRBV18	TGTGCCAGCTCAGCCCAGACAGGGCCTAATGAAAAACTGTTTTTT	CASSAQTGPNEKLFF
TRBD2	TRBJ2-7	-	TRBV12-3/TRBV12-4	TGTGCCAGCAGTCCCCGGGACTACTACGAGCAGTACTTC	CASSPRDYYEQYF
-	TRBJ2-3	-	TRBV2	TGTGCCAGCAGTGGTGTAAGGTCACAGCTTAGCACAGATACGCAGTATTTT	CASSGVRSQLSTDTQYF
-	TRBJ1-6	-	TRBV6-5	TGTGCCAGCAGAACGGGGGGGTATAATTCACCCCTCCACTTT	CASRTGGYNSPLHF
TRBD1	TRBJ1-4	-	TRBV4-2	TGTGCCAGCAGTCGCAAAGGGACAGAAAGATTTGAAAAACTGTTTTTT	CASSRKGTERFEKLFF